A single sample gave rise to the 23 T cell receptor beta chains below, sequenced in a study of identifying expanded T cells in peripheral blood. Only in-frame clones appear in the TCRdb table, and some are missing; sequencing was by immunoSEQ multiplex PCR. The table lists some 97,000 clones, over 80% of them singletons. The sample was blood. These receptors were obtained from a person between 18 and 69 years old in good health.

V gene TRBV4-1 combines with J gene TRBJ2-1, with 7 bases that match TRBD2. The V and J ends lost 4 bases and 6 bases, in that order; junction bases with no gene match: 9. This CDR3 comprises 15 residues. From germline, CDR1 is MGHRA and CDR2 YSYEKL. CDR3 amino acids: CASSPSWREFNEQFF. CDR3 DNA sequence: TGCGCCAGCAGCCCAAGTTGGCGGGAGTTCAATGAGCAGTTCTTC.

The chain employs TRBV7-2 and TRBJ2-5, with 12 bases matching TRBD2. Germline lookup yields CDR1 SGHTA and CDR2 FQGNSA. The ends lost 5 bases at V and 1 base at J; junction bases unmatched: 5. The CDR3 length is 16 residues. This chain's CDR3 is CASSRLAGGSQETQYF. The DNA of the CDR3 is TGTGCCAGCAGCCGTCTAGCGGGAGGGAGCCAAGAGACCCAGTACTTC. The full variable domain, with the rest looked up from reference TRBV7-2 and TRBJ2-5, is GAGVSQSPSNKVTEKGKDVELRCDPISGHTALYWYRQSLGQGLEFLIYFQGNSAPDKSGLPSDRFSAERTGGSVSTLTIQRTQQEDSAVYLCASSRLAGGSQETQYFGPGTRLLVL.

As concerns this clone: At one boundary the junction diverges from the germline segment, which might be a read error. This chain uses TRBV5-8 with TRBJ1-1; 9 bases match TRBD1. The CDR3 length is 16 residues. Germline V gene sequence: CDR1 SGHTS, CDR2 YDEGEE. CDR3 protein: CASSLVQGAGETEAFF. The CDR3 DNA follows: TGTGCCAGCAGTTTGGTACAGGGGGCTGGAGAGACTGAAGCTTTCTTT.

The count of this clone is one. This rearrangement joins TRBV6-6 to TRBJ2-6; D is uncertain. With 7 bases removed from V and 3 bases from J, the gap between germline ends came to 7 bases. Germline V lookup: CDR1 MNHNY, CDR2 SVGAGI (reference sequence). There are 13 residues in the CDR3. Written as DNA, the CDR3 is TGTGCCAGCACCCGGGTTGGGGCCAACGTCCTGACTTTC. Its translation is CASTRVGANVLTF.

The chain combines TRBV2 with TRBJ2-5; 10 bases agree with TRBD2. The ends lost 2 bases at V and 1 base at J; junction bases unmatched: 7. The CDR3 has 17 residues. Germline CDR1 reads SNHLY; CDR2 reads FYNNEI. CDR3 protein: CASSEQSGRAPQETQYF. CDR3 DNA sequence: TGTGCCAGCAGTGAACAGAGCGGGAGGGCCCCCCAAGAGACCCAGTACTTC.

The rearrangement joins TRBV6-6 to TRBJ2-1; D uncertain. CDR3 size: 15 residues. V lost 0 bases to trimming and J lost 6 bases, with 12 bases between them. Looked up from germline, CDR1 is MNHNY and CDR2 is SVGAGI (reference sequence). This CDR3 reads CASSYSHTRPNEQFF. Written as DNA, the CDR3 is TGTGCCAGCAGTTACTCGCACACGCGCCCCAATGAGCAGTTCTTC.

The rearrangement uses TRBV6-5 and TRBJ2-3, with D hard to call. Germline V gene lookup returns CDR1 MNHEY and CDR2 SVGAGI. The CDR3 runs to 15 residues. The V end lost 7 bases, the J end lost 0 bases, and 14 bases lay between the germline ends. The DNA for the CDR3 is TGTGCCAGCAAACTTACTGGTGCTAGCACAGATACGCAGTATTTT. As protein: CASKLTGASTDTQYF.

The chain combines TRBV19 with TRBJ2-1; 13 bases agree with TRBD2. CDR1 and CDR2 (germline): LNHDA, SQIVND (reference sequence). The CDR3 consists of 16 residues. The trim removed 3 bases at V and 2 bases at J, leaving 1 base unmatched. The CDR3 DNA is TGTGCCAGTAGTATCGGGACTAGCGGGGCCTACAATGAGCAGTTCTTC. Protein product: CASSIGTSGAYNEQFF.

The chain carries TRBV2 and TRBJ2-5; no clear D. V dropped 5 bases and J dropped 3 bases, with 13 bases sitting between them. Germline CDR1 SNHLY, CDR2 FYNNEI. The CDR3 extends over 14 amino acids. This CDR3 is CASSSPLREETQYF. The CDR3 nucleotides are TGTGCCAGCAGTTCACCACTTAGGGAAGAGACCCAGTACTTC. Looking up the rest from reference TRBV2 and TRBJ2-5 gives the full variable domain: EPEVTQTPSHQVTQMGQEVILRCVPISNHLYFYWYRQILGQKVEFLVSFYNNEISEKSEIFDDQFSVERPDGSNFTLKIRSTKLEDSAMYFCASSSPLREETQYFGPGTRLLVL.

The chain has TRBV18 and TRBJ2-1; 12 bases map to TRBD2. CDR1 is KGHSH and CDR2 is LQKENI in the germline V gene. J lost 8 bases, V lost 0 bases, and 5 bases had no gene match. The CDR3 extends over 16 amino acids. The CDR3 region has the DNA TGTGCCAGCTCACCACCACTAGCGGGAGGTGGGTATGAGCAGTTCTTC. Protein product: CASSPPLAGGGYEQFF.

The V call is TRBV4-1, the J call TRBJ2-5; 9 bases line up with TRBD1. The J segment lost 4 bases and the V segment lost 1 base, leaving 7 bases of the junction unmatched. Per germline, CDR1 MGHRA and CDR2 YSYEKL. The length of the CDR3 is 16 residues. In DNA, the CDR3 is TGCGCCAGCAGCCAAGCGCTGGGACAGGGCGTAGAGACCCAGTACTTC. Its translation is CASSQALGQGVETQYF.

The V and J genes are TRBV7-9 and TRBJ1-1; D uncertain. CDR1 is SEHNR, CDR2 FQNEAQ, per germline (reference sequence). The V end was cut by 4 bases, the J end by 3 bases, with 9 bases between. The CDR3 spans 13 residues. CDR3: CASSSSGDTEAFF. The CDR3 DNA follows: TGTGCCAGCAGCTCAAGTGGGGACACTGAAGCTTTCTTT.

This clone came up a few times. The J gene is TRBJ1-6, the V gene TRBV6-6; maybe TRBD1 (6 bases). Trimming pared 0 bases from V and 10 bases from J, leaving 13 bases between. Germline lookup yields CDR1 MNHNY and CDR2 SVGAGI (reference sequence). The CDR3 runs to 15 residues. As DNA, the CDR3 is TGTGCCAGCAGTTACTCGAACGTACAGGGATCACCCCTCCACTTT. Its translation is CASSYSNVQGSPLHF.

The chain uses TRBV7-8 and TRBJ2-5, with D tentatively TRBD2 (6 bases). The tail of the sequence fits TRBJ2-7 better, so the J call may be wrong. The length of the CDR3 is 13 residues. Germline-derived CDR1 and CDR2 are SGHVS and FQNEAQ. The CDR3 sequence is CASSQTSIYEQYF. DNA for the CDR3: TGTGCCAGCAGCCAGACTAGTATCTACGAGCAGTACTTC.

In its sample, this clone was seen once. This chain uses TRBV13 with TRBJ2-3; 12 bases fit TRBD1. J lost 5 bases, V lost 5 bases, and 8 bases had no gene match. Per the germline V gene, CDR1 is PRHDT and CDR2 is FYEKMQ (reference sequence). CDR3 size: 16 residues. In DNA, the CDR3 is TGTGCCAGCAGCGTTAGGGACAGGGGGCGGAAAGATACGCAGTATTTT. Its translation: CASSVRDRGRKDTQYF.

The CDR3 loop is CASGLRDRGRSEQFF. CDR3 sequence (DNA): TGCGCCAGCGGCCTCCGGGACAGGGGGCGCAGTGAGCAGTTCTTC. V gene TRBV5-1 combines with J gene TRBJ2-1; 12 bases are a match to TRBD1. V gave up 7 bases and J gave up 9 bases; unmatched junction bases: 11. The germline gives CDR1 SGHRS, CDR2 YFSETQ. This CDR3 has 15 amino acids.

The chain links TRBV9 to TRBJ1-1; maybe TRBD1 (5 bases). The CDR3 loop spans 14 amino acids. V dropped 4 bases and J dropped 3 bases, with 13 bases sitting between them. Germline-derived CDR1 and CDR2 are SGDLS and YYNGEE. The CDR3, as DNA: TGTGCCAGCAGCATCGTGGACACCCACACTGAAGCTTTCTTT. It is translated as CASSIVDTHTEAFF.

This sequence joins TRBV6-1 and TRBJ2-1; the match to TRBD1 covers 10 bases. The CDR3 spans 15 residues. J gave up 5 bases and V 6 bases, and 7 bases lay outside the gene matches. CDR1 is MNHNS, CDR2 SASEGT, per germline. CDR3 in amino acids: CASSLWDRGHNEQFF. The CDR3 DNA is TGTGCCAGCAGCCTCTGGGACAGGGGACACAATGAGCAGTTCTTC.

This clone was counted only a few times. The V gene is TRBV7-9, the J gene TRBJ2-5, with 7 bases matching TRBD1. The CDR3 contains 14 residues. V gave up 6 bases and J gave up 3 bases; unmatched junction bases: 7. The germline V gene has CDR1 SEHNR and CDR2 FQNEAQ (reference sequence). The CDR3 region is CASRLNQGEETQYF. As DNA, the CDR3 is TGTGCCAGCAGGTTAAACCAGGGGGAAGAGACCCAGTACTTC.

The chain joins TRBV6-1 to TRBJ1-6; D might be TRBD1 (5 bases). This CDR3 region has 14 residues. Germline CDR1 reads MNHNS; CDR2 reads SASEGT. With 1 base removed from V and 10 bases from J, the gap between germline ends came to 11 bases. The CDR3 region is CASSEGGLASPLHF. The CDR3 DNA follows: TGTGCCAGCAGTGAAGGGGGCCTCGCCTCACCCCTCCACTTT.

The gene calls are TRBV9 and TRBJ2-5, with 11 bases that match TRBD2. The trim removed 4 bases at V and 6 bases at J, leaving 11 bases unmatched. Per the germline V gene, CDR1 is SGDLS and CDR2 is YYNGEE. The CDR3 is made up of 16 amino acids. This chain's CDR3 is CASSPQPGLAEQTQYF. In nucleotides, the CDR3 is TGTGCCAGCAGCCCCCAACCGGGACTAGCGGAGCAGACCCAGTACTTC. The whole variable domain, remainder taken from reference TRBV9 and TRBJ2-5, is DSGVTQTPKHLITATGQRVTLRCSPRSGDLSVYWYQQSLDQGLQFLIQYYNGEERAKGNILERFSAQQFPDLHSELNLSSLELGDSALYFCASSPQPGLAEQTQYFGPGTRLLVL.

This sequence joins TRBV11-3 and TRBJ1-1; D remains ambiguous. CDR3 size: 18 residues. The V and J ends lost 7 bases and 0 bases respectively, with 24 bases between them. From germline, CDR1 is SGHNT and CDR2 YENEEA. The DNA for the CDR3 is TGTGCCAGCACCCCGCAAGCTGGCAACGTCCTAGTGAACACTGAAGCTTTCTTT. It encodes CASTPQAGNVLVNTEAFF.

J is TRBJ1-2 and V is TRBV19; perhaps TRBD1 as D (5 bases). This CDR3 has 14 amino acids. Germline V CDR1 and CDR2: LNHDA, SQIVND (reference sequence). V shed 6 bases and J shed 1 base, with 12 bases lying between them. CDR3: CASSSGHFNYGYTF. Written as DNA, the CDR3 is TGTGCCAGTAGCTCAGGACACTTTAACTATGGCTACACCTTC.